Listed below are T cell receptor beta chains from one sample, sequenced in a study of vaccination and CD4 T cells after COVID-19. TCRdb passed the PCR reads through MiXCR, listing each CDR3 protein once. The sample has about 8,900 distinct CDR3 sequences; 64% are singletons. The antigens for these receptors are not known. Sequencing used CD4+ T cells from blood, cultured in vitro. These receptors were collected from a human donor who had recovered from COVID-19. The CDR3 runs from the conserved cysteine through the conserved F or W. D genes are given only for firm matches. Clone size is stated in some rows and not others, as once, few, many or a class when expanded.

D: TRBD1
J: TRBJ2-7
V: TRBV5-1
length: 14
size: -
CDR3: CASSLGQGAYEQYF
DNA: TGCGCCAGCAGCTTGGGACAGGGGGCTTACGAGCAGTACTTC

D: TRBD2
J: TRBJ2-5
V: TRBV20-1
length: 19
size: -
CDR3: CSARPSKGRSGRARETQYF
DNA: TGCAGTGCTAGACCCTCAAAGGGGCGGAGCGGGAGGGCCAGAGAGACCCAGTACTTC

D: -
J: TRBJ2-1
V: TRBV24-1
length: 12
size: -
CDR3: CATSDLGWEQFF
DNA: TGTGCCACCAGTGATTTAGGATGGGAGCAGTTCTTC

D: -
J: TRBJ2-5
V: TRBV6-5
length: 15
size: few
CDR3: CASSYDRTNQETQYF
DNA: TGTGCCAGCAGTTACGATAGGACAAACCAAGAGACCCAGTACTTC

D: -
J: TRBJ1-1
V: TRBV19
length: 15
size: -
CDR3: CASSINGGQDTEAFF
DNA: TGTGCCAGTAGTATCAATGGGGGGCAAGACACTGAAGCTTTCTTT

D: TRBD1
J: TRBJ2-5
V: TRBV20-1
length: 16
size: once
CDR3: CSARDNRPTGEETQYF
DNA: TGCAGTGCTAGAGATAATAGGCCGACAGGGGAAGAGACCCAGTACTTC

D: -
J: TRBJ1-1
V: TRBV7-9
length: 16
size: few
CDR3: CASSPGQPRENTEAFF
DNA: TGTGCCAGCAGCCCCGGACAGCCGAGAGAGAACACTGAAGCTTTCTTT

D: -
J: TRBJ1-5
V: TRBV6-1
length: 13
size: few
CDR3: CASSGTEHQPQHF
DNA: TGTGCCAGCAGTGGGACAGAACACCAGCCCCAGCATTTT

D: -
J: TRBJ2-7
V: TRBV7-6
length: 13
size: -
CDR3: CASSLASRDEQYF
DNA: TGTGCCAGCAGCTTAGCCTCCAGGGATGAGCAGTACTTC

D: TRBD2
J: TRBJ2-1
V: TRBV6-1
length: 15
size: -
CDR3: CASSATSGSLNEQFF
DNA: TGTGCCAGCAGTGCCACTAGCGGGAGTTTGAATGAGCAGTTCTTC

D: -
J: TRBJ1-3
V: TRBV6-2/TRBV6-3
length: 14
size: -
CDR3: CASSTPPHGNTIYF
DNA: TGTGCCAGCAGTACACCACCGCATGGAAACACCATATATTTT

D: -
J: TRBJ1-1
V: TRBV7-2
length: 14
size: -
CDR3: CASSPTDGNTEAFF
DNA: TGTGCCAGCAGCCCTACGGACGGGAACACTGAAGCTTTCTTT

D: -
J: TRBJ2-2
V: TRBV7-2
length: 14
size: once
CDR3: CASSLGGGTGELFF
DNA: TGTGCCAGCAGCTTAGGTGGGGGCACCGGGGAGCTGTTTTTT

D: -
J: TRBJ1-5
V: TRBV19
length: 15
size: -
CDR3: CASSIAKTSGQPQHF
DNA: TGTGCCAGTAGTATTGCTAAGACCTCGGGACAGCCCCAGCATTTT

D: -
J: TRBJ2-1
V: TRBV7-9
length: 12
size: -
CDR3: CASRSSTNEQFF
DNA: TGTGCCAGCAGGTCCTCTACAAATGAGCAGTTCTTC

D: -
J: TRBJ1-5
V: TRBV7-2
length: 13
size: -
CDR3: CASSKDGGQPQHF
DNA: TGTGCCAGCAGCAAGGACGGCGGACAGCCCCAGCATTTT

D: -
J: TRBJ1-5
V: TRBV25-1
length: 14
size: -
CDR3: CASSPTGREQPQHF
DNA: TGTGCCAGCAGTCCCACGGGCCGGGAGCAGCCCCAGCATTTT

D: -
J: TRBJ1-5
V: TRBV20-1
length: 14
size: -
CDR3: CSAAYSYSNQPQHF
DNA: TGCAGTGCTGCGTACAGTTATAGCAATCAGCCCCAGCATTTT

D: TRBD1
J: TRBJ1-6
V: TRBV19
length: 13
size: -
CDR3: CASTWDSISPLHF
DNA: TGTGCCAGTACCTGGGACAGCATTTCACCCCTCCACTTT

D: -
J: TRBJ1-2
V: TRBV20-1
length: 13
size: -
CDR3: CSAPGRGDRGYTF
DNA: TGCAGTGCACCGGGACGGGGGGATCGTGGCTACACCTTC

D: -
J: TRBJ1-5
V: TRBV6-2/TRBV6-3
length: 15
size: -
CDR3: CASSSSLTGNQPQHF
DNA: TGTGCCAGCAGTTCATCCCTGACTGGAAATCAGCCCCAGCATTTT

D: -
J: TRBJ2-4
V: TRBV7-2
length: 13
size: few
CDR3: CASSLWAKNIQYF
DNA: TGTGCCAGCAGCCTCTGGGCCAAAAACATTCAGTACTTC

D: -
J: TRBJ2-5
V: TRBV24-1
length: 15
size: -
CDR3: CATSDSGEKQETQYF
DNA: TGTGCCACCAGTGATTCCGGGGAAAAACAAGAGACCCAGTACTTC

D: -
J: TRBJ2-1
V: TRBV7-8
length: 15
size: -
CDR3: CASSLAGVPNGEQFF
DNA: TGTGCCAGCAGCTTAGCAGGGGTCCCCAATGGTGAGCAGTTCTTC

D: TRBD2
J: TRBJ2-1
V: TRBV20-1
length: 14
size: -
CDR3: CSARAAGALSEQFF
DNA: TGCAGTGCTAGAGCGGCGGGAGCCCTAAGTGAGCAGTTCTTC

D: -
J: TRBJ1-1
V: TRBV6-1
length: 11
size: few
CDR3: CASSGNTEAFF
DNA: TGTGCCAGCAGCGGGAACACTGAAGCTTTCTTT

D: -
J: TRBJ1-1
V: TRBV6-2/TRBV6-3
length: 15
size: few
CDR3: CASNRAATLNTEAFF
DNA: TGTGCCAGCAATCGGGCAGCTACTTTGAACACTGAAGCTTTCTTT

D: -
J: TRBJ2-5
V: TRBV2
length: 13
size: -
CDR3: CASTASPPGTQYF
DNA: TGTGCCAGCACGGCCAGCCCGCCCGGGACCCAGTACTTC

D: -
J: TRBJ2-7
V: TRBV19
length: 14
size: -
CDR3: CASSSRAAPYEQYF
DNA: TGTGCCAGTAGCTCGCGGGCCGCCCCCTACGAGCAGTACTTC